This entry lists 23 T cell receptor beta chains sequenced from one sample in a study of vaccination effects on CD4 cells after COVID-19. Ahead of sequencing, the ViraFEST assay grew antigen-specific CD4+ T cells using viral peptide pools. On day 10 of culture, CD4+ T cells were separated out. This person caught SARS-CoV-2 sometime from March to December 2020, and PCR testing confirmed the infection. Antigens for these TCRs are unknown. Assay used: immunoSEQ multiplex PCR; TCRdb lists only in-frame clones, some missing. The table has approximately 29,000 clones, 72% seen once; the top ten hold 28%. The starting material was CD4+ T cells from PBMCs cultured with a peptide pool, obtained before COVID-19 vaccination. Receptor source: a human donor who had a prior SARS-CoV-2 infection.

The chain is built from TRBV11-3 and TRBJ2-7; unclear D gene. The CDR3 contains 14 residues. Germline V gene lookup returns CDR1 SGHNT and CDR2 YENEEA. Trimming removed 5 bases from V and 3 bases from J, with 14 bases in between. For the CDR3, the DNA is TGTGCCAGCAGCCGATTATCGACTGACTACGAGCAGTACTTC. This gives the protein CASSRLSTDYEQYF.

Only a few counts were recorded for this clone. The V and J genes are TRBV7-2 and TRBJ1-2, with D perhaps TRBD1 (5 bases). CDR1 is SGHTA, CDR2 FQGNSA, per germline. There are 13 residues in the CDR3. V was cut by 1 base and J by 7 bases, with 10 bases left in between. Here the CDR3 reads CASSLEGARGYTF. As DNA, the CDR3 is TGTGCCAGCAGCTTAGAAGGGGCGCGTGGCTACACCTTC.

The chain uses TRBV7-9 and TRBJ1-4; possible D gene TRBD1, 6 bases. The CDR3 totals 14 residues. The germline gives CDR1 SEHNR, CDR2 FQNEAQ (reference sequence). V lost 3 bases, J lost 7 bases, and 12 bases lay in between. The CDR3 protein is CASSFGRGREKLFF. CDR3 sequence (DNA): TGTGCCAGCAGCTTCGGCAGGGGACGTGAAAAACTGTTTTTT.

The J gene is TRBJ1-2, the V gene TRBV3-1 (or the pseudogene TRBV3-2), with D unresolved. Trimming removed 0 bases from V and 4 bases from J, with 6 bases in between. The CDR3 consists of 13 residues. Germline assignment: CDR1 LGHDT and CDR2 YNNKEL (reference sequence). CDR3 bases: TGTGCCAGCAGCCAAGAAGGCCTCTATGGCTACACCTTC. Its translation: CASSQEGLYGYTF.

The chain is built from TRBV3-1 (or the pseudogene TRBV3-2) and TRBJ1-1; no firm D call. The germline CDR1 and CDR2 sequences are LGHDT and YNNKEL (reference sequence). CDR3 length: 14 residues. The V and J ends lost 0 bases and 2 bases respectively, with 7 bases between them. CDR3: CASSQEGGNTEAFF. Here the CDR3 DNA reads TGTGCCAGCAGCCAAGAAGGAGGTAACACTGAAGCTTTCTTT.

The chain carries TRBV5-6 and TRBJ2-3; no reliable D call. Germline loops: CDR1 SGHDT, CDR2 YYEEEE. Trimming pared 0 bases from V and 4 bases from J, leaving 9 bases between. The CDR3 sequence is 14 residues long. The CDR3 region is CASSLGHHPDTQYF. The CDR3 nucleotides are TGTGCCAGCAGCTTGGGACACCATCCAGATACGCAGTATTTT.

The chain is built from TRBV10-3 and TRBJ2-7; perhaps TRBD2 as D (7 bases). The CDR3 runs to 16 residues. Trimming shortened V by 9 bases and J by 6 bases, and 27 bases separated the two germline ends. Germline lookup yields CDR1 ENHRY and CDR2 SYGVKD. The chain's CDR3 is CAIRGGWGTPLSEQYF. CDR3 coding DNA: TGTGCCATTAGGGGGGGCTGGGGGACACCCCTAAGCGAGCAGTACTTC.

This clone has a handful of counts. The gene calls are TRBV27 and TRBJ1-2; 9 bases are a match to TRBD1. The CDR3 consists of 15 residues. Germline V gene lookup returns CDR1 MNHEY and CDR2 SMNVEV (reference sequence). J was trimmed by 6 bases and V by 6 bases; bases with no gene match: 11. The CDR3 DNA is TGTGCCAGCAGGAACCGTCCGGGACAGGGCGATGGCTACACCTTC. Translation: CASRNRPGQGDGYTF.

The chain has TRBV6-1 and TRBJ2-5; 7 bases align to TRBD1. The CDR3 has 13 residues. Germline V gene sequence: CDR1 MNHNS, CDR2 SASEGT. J was trimmed by 5 bases and V by 1 base; bases with no gene match: 1. In DNA, the CDR3 is TGTGCCAGCAGTGAAGACAGGGGTGAGACCCAGTACTTC. Protein: CASSEDRGETQYF.

The chain joins TRBV10-3 to TRBJ2-3; 7 nucleotides line up with TRBD2. The CDR3 has 15 residues. Germline V gene sequence: CDR1 ENHRY, CDR2 SYGVKD. V trimming: 3 bases; J trimming: 3 bases; junction bases outside the gene matches: 6. CDR3: CAISDPGLRTDTQYF. The CDR3 DNA reads as TGTGCCATCAGTGACCCGGGACTAAGAACAGATACGCAGTATTTT.

The chain couples TRBV5-6 to TRBJ2-7, with a weak D call TRBD1 (5 bases). V was shortened by 2 bases and J by 0 bases, with 6 bases between the two germline ends. Germline lookup yields CDR1 SGHDT and CDR2 YYEEEE. The CDR3 sequence is 13 residues long. The CDR3 sequence: CASSLGASYEQYF. CDR3 in DNA: TGTGCCAGCAGCTTAGGGGCCTCCTACGAGCAGTACTTC.

The chain is built from TRBV12-5 and TRBJ2-1; TRBD1 might be the D (5 bases). Trimming took off 0 bases at V and 9 bases at J, with 27 bases between the two ends. The length of the CDR3 is 19 residues. CDR1 and CDR2 (germline): LGHNT, FRNRAP. The CDR3 here is CASGLVLFGQGRVGAEQFF. In nucleotides, the CDR3 is TGTGCTAGTGGTTTGGTACTGTTTGGCCAGGGTCGAGTTGGAGCTGAGCAGTTCTTC.

The chain is built from TRBV5-4 and TRBJ2-7; TRBD1 aligns across 8 bases. The junction had 5 bases not matched to a gene; V was cut back by 0 bases and J by 3 bases. CDR1 SGHNT and CDR2 YYREEE come from the germline V gene (reference sequence). The CDR3 contains 15 residues. CDR3 region: CASSLGTGRDYEQYF. The CDR3 nucleotides read TGTGCCAGCAGCTTGGGGACAGGGAGAGACTACGAGCAGTACTTC.

The sample holds a few counts of this clone. The chain has TRBV7-3 and TRBJ2-5; TRBD1 agrees at 7 bases. This CDR3 has 14 amino acids. The junction had 8 bases not matched to a gene; V was cut back by 5 bases and J by 5 bases. Germline V gene lookup returns CDR1 SGHTA and CDR2 FQGTGA. The CDR3 loop reads CASSRGGRGETQYF. CDR3 DNA: TGTGCCAGCAGCCGAGGGGGCCGCGGGGAGACCCAGTACTTC.

The chain combines TRBV7-2 with TRBJ1-2; no reliable D call. The CDR3 is made up of 13 amino acids. Trimming took off 5 bases at V and 4 bases at J, with 11 bases between the two ends. Per germline, CDR1 SGHTA and CDR2 FQGNSA. CDR3 in DNA: TGTGCCAGCAGCGACGGGAGCGGCTATGGCTACACCTTC. Amino acids: CASSDGSGYGYTF. The full variable domain, its missing parts supplied by reference TRBV7-2 and TRBJ1-2, is GAGVSQSPSNKVTEKGKDVELRCDPISGHTALYWYRQSLGQGLEFLIYFQGNSAPDKSGLPSDRFSAERTGGSVSTLTIQRTQQEDSAVYLCASSDGSGYGYTFGSGTRLTVV.

V gene TRBV6-4 combines with J gene TRBJ2-2, with 8 nucleotides matching TRBD2. The CDR3 is 14 amino acids. CDR1 is MRHNA and CDR2 is SNTAGT in the germline V gene. Trimming took 3 bases from V and 3 from J; bases not matched to a gene: 0. The CDR3 loop reads CASSEAGDTGELFF. The DNA for the CDR3 is TGTGCCAGCAGTGAAGCGGGGGACACCGGGGAGCTGTTTTTT.

Only one count was recorded for this clone. CDR3 nucleotides: TGTGCCAGCAGCAACGCAGCGGGAGATACGCAGTATTTT. Amino acids: CASSNAAGDTQYF. The chain carries TRBV7-9 and TRBJ2-3, with a possible D match to TRBD2 (6 bases). CDR3 length: 13 residues. Trimming removed 5 bases from V and 5 bases from J, with 11 bases in between. CDR1 SEHNR and CDR2 FQNEAQ come from the germline V gene (reference sequence).

The chain joins TRBV9 to TRBJ2-5; 10 nucleotides agree with TRBD2. The CDR3 has 16 residues. From germline, CDR1 is SGDLS and CDR2 YYNGEE. V was clipped by 0 bases and J by 1 base; unmatched bases: 3. The CDR3 DNA sequence: TGTGCCAGCAGCGTAGGGATAGCGGGGGGCCAAGAGACCCAGTACTTC. Residues: CASSVGIAGGQETQYF.

V gene TRBV5-1 combines with J gene TRBJ2-3; TRBD2 is a possible D gene (6 bases). The CDR3 is made up of 13 amino acids. Germline loops: CDR1 SGHRS, CDR2 YFSETQ. V gave up 3 bases and J gave up 1 base, with 6 bases separating them. The CDR3 loop is CASSSGGTDTQYF. The CDR3, as DNA: TGCGCCAGCAGCTCGGGGGGCACAGATACGCAGTATTTT. The full variable domain, completed using reference TRBV5-1 and TRBJ2-3, is KAGVTQTPRYLIKTRGQQVTLSCSPISGHRSVSWYQQTPGQGLQFLFEYFSETQRNKGNFPGRFSGRQFSNSRSEMNVSTLELGDSALYLCASSSGGTDTQYFGPGTRLTVL.

The chain recombines TRBV21-1 with TRBJ2-5. TRBV21-1 is a listed pseudogene. The CDR3 contains 15 residues. For the CDR3, the DNA is TGTGCCAGCAGCAAAGGAGGACGTCTTTGGGAGACCCAGTACTTC. This translates into CASSKGGRLWETQYF.

This rearrangement joins TRBV6-1 to TRBJ1-1, with a possible D match to TRBD1 (5 bases). V was cut by 3 bases and J by 0 bases, with 8 bases left in between. The CDR3 runs to 14 residues. Germline CDR1 and CDR2: MNHNS and SASEGT. As DNA, the CDR3 is TGTGCCAGCAGTGATCAGGGATTGAACACTGAAGCTTTCTTT. Protein sequence: CASSDQGLNTEAFF.

The V call is TRBV30, the J call TRBJ2-3; 7 positions match TRBD2. Germline trimming cut 3 bases from V and 5 bases from J; bases unmatched to any gene: 2. Germline loops: CDR1 GTSNPN, CDR2 SVGIG (reference sequence). The CDR3 spans 12 residues. Here the CDR3 DNA reads TGTGCCTGGAGATGGGGGGGAGATACGCAGTATTTT. Its protein product is CAWRWGGDTQYF.

The V and J genes are TRBV6-5 and TRBJ2-1; possible D gene TRBD2, 7 bases. The CDR3 is 15 residues long. Trimming removed 6 bases from V and 1 base from J, with 13 bases in between. Germline-derived CDR1 and CDR2 are MNHEY and SVGAGI. CDR3 amino acids: CASSRGASSYNEQFF. CDR3 bases: TGTGCCAGCAGCCGGGGGGCCTCGTCCTACAATGAGCAGTTCTTC.